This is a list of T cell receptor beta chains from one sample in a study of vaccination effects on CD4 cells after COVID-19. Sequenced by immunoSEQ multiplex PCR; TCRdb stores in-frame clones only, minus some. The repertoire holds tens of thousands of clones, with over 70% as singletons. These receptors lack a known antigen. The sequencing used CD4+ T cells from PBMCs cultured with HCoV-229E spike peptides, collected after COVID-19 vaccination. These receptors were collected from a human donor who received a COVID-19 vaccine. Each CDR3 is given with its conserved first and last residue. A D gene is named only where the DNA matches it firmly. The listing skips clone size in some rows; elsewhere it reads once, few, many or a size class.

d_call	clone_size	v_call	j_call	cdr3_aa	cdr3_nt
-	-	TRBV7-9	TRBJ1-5	CASSFGDRSNQPQHF	TGTGCCAGCAGCTTTGGAGACAGGAGTAATCAGCCCCAGCATTTT
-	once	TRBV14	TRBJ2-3	CASRTRGDPDTQYF	TGTGCCAGCAGGACTAGGGGGGATCCAGATACGCAGTATTTT
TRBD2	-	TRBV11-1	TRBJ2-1	CASSLARTSDRNEQFF	TGTGCCAGCAGCTTAGCGCGCACTAGCGATAGGAATGAGCAGTTCTTC
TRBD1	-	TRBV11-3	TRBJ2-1	CASSPRQGAYNEQFF	TGTGCCAGCAGCCCACGCCAGGGGGCCTACAATGAGCAGTTCTTC
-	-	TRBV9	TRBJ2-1	CASSVVGQGGGYNEQFF	TGTGCCAGCAGCGTAGTTGGGCAGGGAGGGGGTTACAATGAGCAGTTCTTC
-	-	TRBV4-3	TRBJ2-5	CASSQRLQETQYF	TGCGCCAGCAGCCAACGTTTACAAGAGACCCAGTACTTC
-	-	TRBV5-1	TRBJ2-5	CASSFGTGDYQETQYF	TGCGCCAGCAGCTTTGGTACGGGGGATTACCAAGAGACCCAGTACTTC
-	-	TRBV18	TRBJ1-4	CASSPSPGATNEKLFF	TGTGCCAGCTCACCTTCTCCGGGTGCAACTAATGAAAAACTGTTTTTT
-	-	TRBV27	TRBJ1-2	CASSFDGGRDGYTF	TGTGCCAGCAGTTTTGACGGGGGCAGGGATGGCTACACCTTC
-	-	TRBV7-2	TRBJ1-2	CASSPNVVVGYGYTF	TGTGCCAGCAGCCCTAACGTGGTTGTGGGCTATGGCTACACCTTC
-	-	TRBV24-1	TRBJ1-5	CATSEGGPNQPQHF	TGTGCCACCAGTGAGGGAGGACCCAATCAGCCCCAGCATTTT
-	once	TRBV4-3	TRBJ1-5	CASSQTLGGASNQPQHF	TGCGCCAGCAGCCAAACTCTAGGGGGTGCAAGCAATCAGCCCCAGCATTTT
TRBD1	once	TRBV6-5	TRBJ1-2	CASRQGAYYGYTF	TGTGCCAGCAGACAGGGGGCTTACTATGGCTACACCTTC
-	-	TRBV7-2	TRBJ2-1	CASNEQGYNEQFF	TGTGCCAGCAACGAACAGGGATACAATGAGCAGTTCTTC
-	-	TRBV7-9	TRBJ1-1	CASSLLANTEAFF	TGTGCCAGCAGCTTATTGGCGAACACTGAAGCTTTCTTT